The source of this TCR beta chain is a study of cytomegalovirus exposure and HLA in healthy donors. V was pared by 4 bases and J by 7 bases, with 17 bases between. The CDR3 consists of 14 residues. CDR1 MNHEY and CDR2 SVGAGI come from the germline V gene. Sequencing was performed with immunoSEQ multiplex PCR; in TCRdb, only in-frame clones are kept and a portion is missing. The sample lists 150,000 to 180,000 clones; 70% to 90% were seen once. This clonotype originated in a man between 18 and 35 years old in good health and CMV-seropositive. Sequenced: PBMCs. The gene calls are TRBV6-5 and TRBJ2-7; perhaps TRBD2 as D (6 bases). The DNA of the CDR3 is TGTGCCAGCAGTTGGGCTAGCGTCAAAATGGAGCAGTACTTC. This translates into CASSWASVKMEQYF.